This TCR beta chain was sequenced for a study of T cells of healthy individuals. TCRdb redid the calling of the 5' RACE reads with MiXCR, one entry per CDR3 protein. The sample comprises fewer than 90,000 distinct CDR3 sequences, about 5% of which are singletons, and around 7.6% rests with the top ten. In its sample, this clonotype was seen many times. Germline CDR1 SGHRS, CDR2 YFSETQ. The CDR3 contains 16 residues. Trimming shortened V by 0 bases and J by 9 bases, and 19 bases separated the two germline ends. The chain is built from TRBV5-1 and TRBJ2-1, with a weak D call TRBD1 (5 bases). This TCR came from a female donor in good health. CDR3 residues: CASSLATPEGEGEQFF. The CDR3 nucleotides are TGCGCCAGCAGCTTGGCCACCCCTGAAGGGGAAGGTGAGCAGTTCTTC. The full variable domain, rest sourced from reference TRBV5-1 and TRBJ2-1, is KAGVTQTPRYLIKTRGQQVTLSCSPISGHRSVSWYQQTPGQGLQFLFEYFSETQRNKGNFPGRFSGRQFSNSRSEMNVSTLELGDSALYLCASSLATPEGEGEQFFGPGTRLTVL.